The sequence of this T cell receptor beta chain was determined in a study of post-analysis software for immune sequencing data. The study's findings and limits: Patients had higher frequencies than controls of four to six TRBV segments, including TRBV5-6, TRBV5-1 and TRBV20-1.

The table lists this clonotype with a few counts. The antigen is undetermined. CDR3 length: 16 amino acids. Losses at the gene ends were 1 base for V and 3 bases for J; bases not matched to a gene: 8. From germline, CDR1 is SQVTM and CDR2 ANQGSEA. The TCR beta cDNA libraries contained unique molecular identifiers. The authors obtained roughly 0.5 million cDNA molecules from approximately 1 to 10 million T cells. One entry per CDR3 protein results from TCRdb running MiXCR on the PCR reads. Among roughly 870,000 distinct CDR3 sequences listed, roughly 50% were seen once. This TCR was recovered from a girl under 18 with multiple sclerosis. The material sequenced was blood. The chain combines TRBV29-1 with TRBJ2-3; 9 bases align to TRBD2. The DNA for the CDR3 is TGCAGCGTTGAAGTACAGCTAGCGGGGATTACAGATACGCAGTATTTT. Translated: CSVEVQLAGITDTQYF.